Listed below are T cell receptor beta chains from one sample, sequenced in a study of T cell repertoires in cytomegalovirus infection. These receptors are not linked to any known antigen. TCRdb called the reads again in MiXCR, with one record for every CDR3 protein. The repertoire holds about 110,000 distinct CDR3 sequences, with roughly a tenth as singletons. Input material: PBMCs, sequenced either directly or after in vitro stimulation (not recorded which). The receptors originated from a human donor in good health (CMV status not recorded). Some clones in this sample may be carry-over from other donors' samples. Both conserved end residues are part of each CDR3. Fields, in order: V gene, clone size, CDR3 length, J gene, CDR3 protein. Some rows have no size entry. The others give once, few or many, or a class for an expanded clone.

V gene: TRBV25-1
clone size: few
CDR3 length: 13
J gene: TRBJ1-2
CDR3 protein: CASSAEGARGYTF

V gene: TRBV12-3/TRBV12-4
clone size: few
CDR3 length: 14
J gene: TRBJ1-1
CDR3 protein: CARATGRPHTEAFF

V gene: TRBV12-3/TRBV12-4
clone size: NA
CDR3 length: 14
J gene: TRBJ2-2
CDR3 protein: CASSRDRFTGELFF

V gene: TRBV2
clone size: many
CDR3 length: 15
J gene: TRBJ2-6
CDR3 protein: CASSLRGPGANVLTF

V gene: TRBV4-3
clone size: NA
CDR3 length: 14
J gene: TRBJ2-1
CDR3 protein: CASSQARVRNEQFF

V gene: TRBV6-5
clone size: few
CDR3 length: 13
J gene: TRBJ1-2
CDR3 protein: CASSYSRNYGYTF

V gene: TRBV7-6
clone size: many
CDR3 length: 16
J gene: TRBJ1-1
CDR3 protein: CASSSSGGALYTEAFF

V gene: TRBV7-2
clone size: many
CDR3 length: 13
J gene: TRBJ1-2
CDR3 protein: CASTVGRTRGYTF

V gene: TRBV7-9
clone size: many
CDR3 length: 15
J gene: TRBJ1-1
CDR3 protein: CASSFLARVNTEAFF

V gene: TRBV28
clone size: NA
CDR3 length: 10
J gene: TRBJ1-5
CDR3 protein: CASSFQPQHF

V gene: TRBV4-3
clone size: few
CDR3 length: 15
J gene: TRBJ1-1
CDR3 protein: CASSQDRWMNTEAFF

V gene: TRBV4-2
clone size: few
CDR3 length: 14
J gene: TRBJ1-6
CDR3 protein: CASASAGVWSPLHF

V gene: TRBV6-4
clone size: NA
CDR3 length: 14
J gene: TRBJ2-2
CDR3 protein: CASRGRGDTGELFF

V gene: TRBV6-6
clone size: NA
CDR3 length: 14
J gene: TRBJ1-2
CDR3 protein: CASTTQGANYGYTF

V gene: TRBV28
clone size: few
CDR3 length: 15
J gene: TRBJ2-5
CDR3 protein: CASSFAGGLGETQYF

V gene: TRBV7-8
clone size: many
CDR3 length: 15
J gene: TRBJ1-2
CDR3 protein: CASSAFPGQGIGYTF

V gene: TRBV29-1
clone size: few
CDR3 length: 14
J gene: TRBJ1-4
CDR3 protein: CSALQFSANEKLFF

V gene: TRBV29-1
clone size: many
CDR3 length: 13
J gene: TRBJ2-3
CDR3 protein: CSVGQKGTDTQYF

V gene: TRBV12-3/TRBV12-4
clone size: NA
CDR3 length: 13
J gene: TRBJ1-2
CDR3 protein: CASSLSHRRGYTF

V gene: TRBV5-4
clone size: many
CDR3 length: 14
J gene: TRBJ2-5
CDR3 protein: CASSEQGAGETQYF

V gene: TRBV6-2/TRBV6-3
clone size: few
CDR3 length: 15
J gene: TRBJ2-4
CDR3 protein: CASTGQELAKNIQYF

V gene: TRBV14
clone size: few
CDR3 length: 15
J gene: TRBJ2-1
CDR3 protein: CASSQVRGSYNEQFF

V gene: TRBV5-4
clone size: many
CDR3 length: 15
J gene: TRBJ2-5
CDR3 protein: CASSLGLTLGETQYF

V gene: TRBV7-9
clone size: many
CDR3 length: 12
J gene: TRBJ1-1
CDR3 protein: CASSLRTGAAFF

V gene: TRBV28
clone size: NA
CDR3 length: 15
J gene: TRBJ1-1
CDR3 protein: CASGGGGGGSTEAFF

V gene: TRBV29-1
clone size: NA
CDR3 length: 12
J gene: TRBJ1-5
CDR3 protein: CSVGQGDQPQHF

V gene: TRBV11-2
clone size: many
CDR3 length: 17
J gene: TRBJ2-7
CDR3 protein: CASIPGLAGVWGYEQYF

V gene: TRBV20-1
clone size: few
CDR3 length: 14
J gene: TRBJ2-4
CDR3 protein: CSARRDRGSNIQYF

V gene: TRBV28
clone size: NA
CDR3 length: 16
J gene: TRBJ2-3
CDR3 protein: CASSKRNRGQTDTQYF

V gene: TRBV30
clone size: NA
CDR3 length: 15
J gene: TRBJ2-3
CDR3 protein: CAWSVSTLERGTQYF

V gene: TRBV6-5
clone size: many
CDR3 length: 16
J gene: TRBJ1-4
CDR3 protein: CASSYSYRSLDEKLFF

V gene: TRBV7-6
clone size: few
CDR3 length: 14
J gene: TRBJ2-5
CDR3 protein: CASSAGGVDETQYF

V gene: TRBV29-1
clone size: many
CDR3 length: 14
J gene: TRBJ2-3
CDR3 protein: CTRRGRGQEDTQYF

V gene: TRBV6-5
clone size: few
CDR3 length: 15
J gene: TRBJ1-6
CDR3 protein: CASSPWDRVNSPLHF

V gene: TRBV7-6
clone size: few
CDR3 length: 14
J gene: TRBJ2-1
CDR3 protein: CASSPTSGGNEQFF

V gene: TRBV4-1
clone size: NA
CDR3 length: 16
J gene: TRBJ1-1
CDR3 protein: CASSQDTGLRHTEAFF

V gene: TRBV7-2
clone size: many
CDR3 length: 14
J gene: TRBJ2-7
CDR3 protein: CASSGQGGVYEQYF

V gene: TRBV7-6
clone size: few
CDR3 length: 18
J gene: TRBJ1-6
CDR3 protein: CASSLVGDRSSYNSPLHF

V gene: TRBV7-2
clone size: many
CDR3 length: 15
J gene: TRBJ2-7
CDR3 protein: CASSLVGEYSYEQYF

V gene: TRBV10-1
clone size: NA
CDR3 length: 15
J gene: TRBJ2-1
CDR3 protein: CASSEEVVGSYEQFF

V gene: TRBV2
clone size: many
CDR3 length: 18
J gene: TRBJ2-3
CDR3 protein: CASSADGWWDQRTDTQYF

V gene: TRBV7-2
clone size: few
CDR3 length: 14
J gene: TRBJ1-2
CDR3 protein: CASSLAPGGYGYTF